The rows below give T cell receptor beta chains drawn from one sample of a study of T-cell memory formation after mild COVID-19. TCRdb reanalysed the 5' RACE reads using MiXCR and keeps one entry per CDR3 protein. Altogether fewer than 350,000 distinct CDR3 sequences are present, more than 15% being singletons, with the ten largest covering roughly 24%. Material: PBMCs or a T cell subset sorted from them (not recorded which). The receptors were sampled from a man aged 18 to 30 who had mild COVID-19 (a few samples of this study predate the infection). Cell type and time point are not known. The CDR3 runs from the conserved cysteine through the conserved F or W. A D gene is named only where the DNA matches it firmly. The listing skips clone size in some rows; elsewhere it reads once, few, many or a size class.

- | TRBJ2-1 | few | TRBV7-2 | TGTGCCAGCAGCTTAGATCCTAGCCCCCACAATGAGCAGTTCTTC | CASSLDPSPHNEQFF
- | TRBJ1-4 | few | TRBV12-3/TRBV12-4 | TGTGCCAGCAGTTTGTCGCAGGGCGAAAAACTGTTTTTT | CASSLSQGEKLFF
TRBD1 | TRBJ1-1 | - | TRBV12-3/TRBV12-4 | TGTGCCAGCAGTTTAGCTACAGGGGGCCCTAATGAAGCTTTCTTT | CASSLATGGPNEAFF
- | TRBJ2-1 | few | TRBV6-6 | TGTGCCAGCACCCTGGGGCAGGGCCCTTACAATGAGCAGTTCTTC | CASTLGQGPYNEQFF
- | TRBJ1-1 | few | TRBV28 | TGTGCCACCCGGATAGACGGGTACACTGAAGCTTTCTTT | CATRIDGYTEAFF
TRBD1 | TRBJ2-1 | few | TRBV5-1 | TGCGCCAGCAGCGTCGGGACAGGGTCTCACAATGAGCAGTTCTTC | CASSVGTGSHNEQFF
- | TRBJ2-2 | few | TRBV4-3 | TGCGCCAGCAGCCAAGATCCGACAGCCGGGGAGCTGTTTTTT | CASSQDPTAGELFF
- | TRBJ2-3 | few | TRBV27 | TGTGCCAGCAGGCTGTCGGAGGCCTGGAGCACAGATACGCAGTATTTT | CASRLSEAWSTDTQYF
TRBD1 | TRBJ1-1 | once | TRBV30 | TGTGCCTGGAGTGGACAGGGTGCCACTGAAGCTTTCTTT | CAWSGQGATEAFF
- | TRBJ2-2 | - | TRBV7-2 | TGTGCCAGCAGCCACGACAGTAACACCGGGGAGCTGTTTTTT | CASSHDSNTGELFF
- | TRBJ1-2 | - | TRBV7-2 | TGTGCCAGCAGCTTAGAAATGGGCCAGGGCTACACCTTC | CASSLEMGQGYTF
- | TRBJ1-1 | - | TRBV29-1 | TGCAGCGCCCAGACAGCGAACACTGAAGCTTTCTTT | CSAQTANTEAFF
- | TRBJ1-2 | - | TRBV2 | TGTGCCAGCAGTGAAGCGCCAAGGCTGCAAAACGCCTTC | CASSEAPRLQNAF
TRBD1 | TRBJ1-2 | few | TRBV29-1 | TGCAGCGTTGGAGGACAGGGCTATGGCTACACCTTC | CSVGGQGYGYTF
- | TRBJ2-5 | - | TRBV19 | TGTGCCAGTAGTATAGTAGGAGGGAGTGAGACCCAGTACTTC | CASSIVGGSETQYF
- | TRBJ1-3 | few | TRBV12-3/TRBV12-4 | TGTGCCAGCAGTTTAGGACACAGGGGAAACACCATATATTTT | CASSLGHRGNTIYF
- | TRBJ1-1 | - | TRBV4-3 | TGCGCCAGCAGCCAGGGGACGGGGGCGAACACTGAAGCTTTCTTT | CASSQGTGANTEAFF
- | TRBJ2-5 | many | TRBV24-1 | TGTGCCACCAGTGATGTAGGTGAGGAGACCCAGTACTTC | CATSDVGEETQYF
- | TRBJ2-1 | few | TRBV7-9 | TGTGCCAGCAGCCTCCCCGCCAGGCACGATGAGCAGTTCTTC | CASSLPARHDEQFF
- | TRBJ2-7 | - | TRBV18 | TGTGCCAGCTCACCAGACGTCTTTCACGAGCAGTACTTC | CASSPDVFHEQYF
- | TRBJ2-7 | - | TRBV5-8 | TGTGCCAGCAGCTTGGGGCCCCGATCCTACGAGCAGTACTTC | CASSLGPRSYEQYF
- | TRBJ2-3 | few | TRBV29-1 | TGCAGCGCTTACACAGAAGATACGCAGTATTTT | CSAYTEDTQYF
- | TRBJ1-5 | few | TRBV20-1 | TGCAGTGCTAGAGCTGGTCTTAGCAATCAGCCCCAGCATTTT | CSARAGLSNQPQHF
- | TRBJ1-2 | - | TRBV28 | TGTGCCAGCAGTTTATGGACAGAAAACAGGGGCTACACCTTC | CASSLWTENRGYTF
TRBD1 | TRBJ1-5 | - | TRBV5-1 | TGCGCCAGCAGCTTCGGGACAGGGGGCGCGGGTCAGCCCCAGCATTTT | CASSFGTGGAGQPQHF
TRBD2 | TRBJ2-3 | - | TRBV30 | TGTGCCTTTTCACTAGCGGGGGCGGATACGCAGTATTTT | CAFSLAGADTQYF
TRBD1 | TRBJ2-2 | - | TRBV27 | TGTGCCAGCAGTCCCTGGACAGGGGGAACCGGGGAGCTGTTTTTT | CASSPWTGGTGELFF
- | TRBJ1-5 | few | TRBV10-3 | TGTGCCATTCGAAGCGGACAGCTTAATCAGCCCCAGCATTTT | CAIRSGQLNQPQHF
- | TRBJ2-3 | - | TRBV7-3 | TGTGCCAGCACCCCCGGGGGAGGCACAGATACGCAGTATTTT | CASTPGGGTDTQYF
- | TRBJ2-3 | many | TRBV7-9 | TGTGCCAGCAGCTTATGGAGCAGGGGAGCAGATACGCAGTATTTT | CASSLWSRGADTQYF
- | TRBJ2-5 | few | TRBV7-2 | TGTGCCAGCAGCTTGTGGCGGGTACAAGAGACCCAGTACTTC | CASSLWRVQETQYF
- | TRBJ2-1 | - | TRBV4-1 | TGCGCCAGCAGCCAATCGTATGAGCAGTTCTTC | CASSQSYEQFF
TRBD1 | TRBJ1-1 | - | TRBV12-3/TRBV12-4 | TGTGCCAGCAGTTTAGACCTGACAGGGATGACTGAAGCTTTCTTT | CASSLDLTGMTEAFF
TRBD2 | TRBJ2-3 | - | TRBV6-2/TRBV6-3 | TGTGCCAGCAGTTACCCTCGTCCCCCCCAGACTAGCGGGGGGGAACTCCAAGATACGCAGTATTTT | CASSYPRPPQTSGGELQDTQYF
TRBD2 | TRBJ2-3 | many | TRBV15 | TGTGCCACCAGCAAGACTAGCGGGGGGACCAACACAGATACGCAGTATTTT | CATSKTSGGTNTDTQYF
TRBD2 | TRBJ2-2 | - | TRBV7-2 | TGTGCCAGCAGCTTAATGGGAGGGCCGGCCGGGGAGCTGTTTTTT | CASSLMGGPAGELFF
TRBD2 | TRBJ2-6 | - | TRBV12-3/TRBV12-4 | TGTGCCAGTAGTACCCGGGGGGGCTCTGGGGCCAACGTCCTGACTTTC | CASSTRGGSGANVLTF
- | TRBJ1-2 | few | TRBV4-3 | TGCGCCAGCAGCCCCCAAGAGGACAGACTGGGGGGCTACACCTTC | CASSPQEDRLGGYTF
- | TRBJ2-3 | many | TRBV20-1 | TGCAGTGCTAGGCCCCTAGCCACGCAGTATTTT | CSARPLATQYF
TRBD1 | TRBJ2-4 | few | TRBV7-9 | TGTGCCAGCAGCTTAGCGACAGGGAAAAACATTCAGTACTTC | CASSLATGKNIQYF
TRBD2 | TRBJ2-1 | few | TRBV7-2 | TGTGCCAGCAGCTTAGATGCGGGGGACAATGAGCAGTTCTTC | CASSLDAGDNEQFF
TRBD1 | TRBJ2-1 | - | TRBV12-3/TRBV12-4 | TGTGCCAGCAGTTTCATCGCGGACAGGGACAATGAGCAGTTCTTC | CASSFIADRDNEQFF
TRBD1 | TRBJ1-2 | many | TRBV15 | TGTGCCACCAGCAGAGATCAGGGGGACTATGGCTACACCTTC | CATSRDQGDYGYTF
- | TRBJ1-1 | - | TRBV29-1 | TGCAGCGTGCAGGAGGCCACAGGGCCGAACACTGAAGCTTTCTTT | CSVQEATGPNTEAFF
TRBD1 | TRBJ2-1 | few | TRBV5-1 | TGCGCCAGCAGCACCTACAGGGGAGACAATGAGCAGTTCTTC | CASSTYRGDNEQFF
- | TRBJ2-2 | few | TRBV7-9 | TGTGCCAGCAGCTTCGGGGAGTACACCGGGGAGCTGTTTTTT | CASSFGEYTGELFF
- | TRBJ2-2 | - | TRBV4-3 | TGCGCCAGCAGCCAAGATAATACAGCCTACACCGGGGAGCTGTTTTTT | CASSQDNTAYTGELFF
TRBD1 | TRBJ2-1 | - | TRBV28 | TGTGCCAGCAGTTACCCAGGACAGGGGAATAATGAGCAGTTCTTC | CASSYPGQGNNEQFF
- | TRBJ2-1 | - | TRBV4-1 | TGCGCCAGCAGCCAAGGATTCGCCCGGAGCTCCTACAATGAGCAGTTCTTC | CASSQGFARSSYNEQFF
TRBD1 | TRBJ1-2 | few | TRBV12-3/TRBV12-4 | TGTGCCAGCAGACAGACAGGGGAAGGTTACTATGGCTACACCTTC | CASRQTGEGYYGYTF
- | TRBJ1-1 | - | TRBV7-9 | TGTGCCAGCAGCTTCCAAACGAACACTGAAGCTTTCTTT | CASSFQTNTEAFF
- | TRBJ2-2 | - | TRBV24-1 | TGTGCCACCAGTGATTTACAGGGGGAGCTGTTTTTT | CATSDLQGELFF
TRBD2 | TRBJ2-1 | many | TRBV4-3 | TGCGCCAGCAGCCCCCATGGAGGGTCGCGGGGGGGCCGGGTTGAGCAGTTCTTC | CASSPHGGSRGGRVEQFF
TRBD2 | TRBJ2-5 | few | TRBV7-2 | TGTGCCAGCAGCCCCCGGACTAGCGGGATCCAAGAGACCCAGTACTTC | CASSPRTSGIQETQYF
TRBD1 | TRBJ2-2 | few | TRBV9 | TGTGCCAGCTGTCAGGGGGCGAACACCGGGGAGCTGTTTTTT | CASCQGANTGELFF
- | TRBJ2-3 | few | TRBV7-2 | TGTGCCAGCAGCTTAATTCGGGCAGGGGTAGCGCAGTATTTT | CASSLIRAGVAQYF
- | TRBJ1-5 | - | TRBV14 | TGTGCCAGCAGCCAGGACGGGCAGCCCCAGCATTTT | CASSQDGQPQHF
TRBD1 | TRBJ2-2 | - | TRBV27 | TGTGCCAGCATGACCTATGGGACAGGGAACACCGGGGAGCTGTTTTTT | CASMTYGTGNTGELFF